This T cell receptor (beta chain) was found in a study of blood T cell repertoires in COVID-19. Profiled with immunoSEQ multiplex PCR; TCRdb holds only in-frame clones, not every one. The sample includes approximately 60,000 clones, around 90% of them seen just once. Trimming removed 2 bases from V and 7 bases from J, with 14 bases in between. The length of the CDR3 is 14 residues. Germline V gene lookup returns CDR1 MNHNY and CDR2 SVGAGI (reference sequence). What was sequenced was peripheral blood. The origin of this receptor is an elderly woman with COVID-19, enrolled during active disease. The V and J genes are TRBV6-6 and TRBJ1-1; D is uncertain. For the CDR3, the DNA is TGTGCCAGCAGTTACAAGGGAGGGAGGGATGAAGCTTTCTTT. The encoded protein is CASSYKGGRDEAFF.